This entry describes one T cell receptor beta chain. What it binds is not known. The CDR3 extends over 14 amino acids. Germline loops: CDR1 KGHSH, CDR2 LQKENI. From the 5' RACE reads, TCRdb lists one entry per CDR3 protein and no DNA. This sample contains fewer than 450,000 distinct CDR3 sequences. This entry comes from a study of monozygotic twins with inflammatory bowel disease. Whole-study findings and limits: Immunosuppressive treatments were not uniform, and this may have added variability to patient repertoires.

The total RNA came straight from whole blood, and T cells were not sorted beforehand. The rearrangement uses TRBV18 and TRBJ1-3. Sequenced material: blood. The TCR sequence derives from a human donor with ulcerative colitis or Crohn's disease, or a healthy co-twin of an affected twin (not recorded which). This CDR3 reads CASSPQGSGNTIYF.